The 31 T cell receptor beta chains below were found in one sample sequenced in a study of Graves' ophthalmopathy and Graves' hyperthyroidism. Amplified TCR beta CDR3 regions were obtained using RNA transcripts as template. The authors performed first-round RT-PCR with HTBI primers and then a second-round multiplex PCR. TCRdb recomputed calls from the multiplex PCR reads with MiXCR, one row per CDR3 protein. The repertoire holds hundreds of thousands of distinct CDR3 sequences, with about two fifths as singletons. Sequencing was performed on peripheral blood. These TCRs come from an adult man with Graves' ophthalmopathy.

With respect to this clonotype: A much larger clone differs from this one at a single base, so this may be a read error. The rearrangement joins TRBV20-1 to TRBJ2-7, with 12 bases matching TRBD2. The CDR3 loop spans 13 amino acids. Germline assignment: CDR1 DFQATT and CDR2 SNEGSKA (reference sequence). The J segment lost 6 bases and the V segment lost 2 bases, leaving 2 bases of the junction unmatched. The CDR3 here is CSARLAGGLEQYF. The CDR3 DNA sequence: TGCAGTGCTAGACTAGCGGGGGGGCTCGAGCAGTACTTC.

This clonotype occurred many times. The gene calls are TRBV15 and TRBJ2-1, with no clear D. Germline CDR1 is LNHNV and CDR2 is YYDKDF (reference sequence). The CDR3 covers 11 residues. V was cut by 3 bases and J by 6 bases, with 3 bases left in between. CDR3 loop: CATSSSNEQFF. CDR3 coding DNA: TGTGCCACCAGCAGTTCCAATGAGCAGTTCTTC.

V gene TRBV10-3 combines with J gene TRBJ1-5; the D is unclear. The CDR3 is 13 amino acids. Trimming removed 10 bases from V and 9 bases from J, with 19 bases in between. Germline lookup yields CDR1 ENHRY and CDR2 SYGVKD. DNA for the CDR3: TGTGCCAGTACTTCGACTGCCAGGTCGCCCCAGCATTTT. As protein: CASTSTARSPQHF.

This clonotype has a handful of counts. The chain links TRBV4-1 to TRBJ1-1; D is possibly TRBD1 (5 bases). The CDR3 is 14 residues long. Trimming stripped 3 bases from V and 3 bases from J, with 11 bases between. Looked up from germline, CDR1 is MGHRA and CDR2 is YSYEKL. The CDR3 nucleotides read TGCGCCAGCAGCCAGAGGGGCCCATACACTGAAGCTTTCTTT. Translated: CASSQRGPYTEAFF.

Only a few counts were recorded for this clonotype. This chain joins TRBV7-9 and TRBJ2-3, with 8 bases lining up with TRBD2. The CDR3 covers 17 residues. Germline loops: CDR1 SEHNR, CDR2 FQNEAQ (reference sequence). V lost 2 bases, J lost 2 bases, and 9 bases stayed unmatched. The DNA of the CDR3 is TGTGCCAGCAGCTTATACCGGCGGCGGGAGGCCACAGATACGCAGTATTTT. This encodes CASSLYRRREATDTQYF.

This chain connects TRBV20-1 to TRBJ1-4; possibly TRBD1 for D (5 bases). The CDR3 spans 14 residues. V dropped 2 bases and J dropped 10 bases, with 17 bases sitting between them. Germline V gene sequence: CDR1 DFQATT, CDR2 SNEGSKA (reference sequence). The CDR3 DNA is TGCAGTGCTAGAAGGCTAGGGGACGGCGGAAAACTGTTTTTT. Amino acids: CSARRLGDGGKLFF.

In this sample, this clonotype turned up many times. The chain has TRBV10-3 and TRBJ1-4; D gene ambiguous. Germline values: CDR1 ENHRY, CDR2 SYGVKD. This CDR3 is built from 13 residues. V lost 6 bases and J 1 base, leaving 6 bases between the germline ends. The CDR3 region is CAIRDVTNEKLFF. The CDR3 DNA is TGTGCCATCAGGGATGTAACTAATGAAAAACTGTTTTTT.

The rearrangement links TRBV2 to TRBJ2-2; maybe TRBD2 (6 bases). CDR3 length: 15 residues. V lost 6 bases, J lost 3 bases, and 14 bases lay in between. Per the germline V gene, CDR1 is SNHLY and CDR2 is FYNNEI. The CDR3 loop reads CASSHPGTYTGELFF. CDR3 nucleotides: TGTGCCAGCAGCCACCCCGGGACTTACACCGGGGAGCTGTTTTTT.

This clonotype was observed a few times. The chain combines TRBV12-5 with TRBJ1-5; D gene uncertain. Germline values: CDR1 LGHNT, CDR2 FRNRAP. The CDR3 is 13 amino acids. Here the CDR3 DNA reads TGTGCCAGCGGTCCCTATAGCAATCAGCCCCAGCATTTT. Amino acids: CASGPYSNQPQHF. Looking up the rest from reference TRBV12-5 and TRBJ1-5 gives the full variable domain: DARVTQTPRHKVTEMGQEVTMRCQPILGHNTVFWYRQTMMQGLELLAYFRNRAPLDDSGMPKDRFSAEMPDATLATLKIQPSEPRDSAVYFCASGPYSNQPQHFGDGTRLSIL.

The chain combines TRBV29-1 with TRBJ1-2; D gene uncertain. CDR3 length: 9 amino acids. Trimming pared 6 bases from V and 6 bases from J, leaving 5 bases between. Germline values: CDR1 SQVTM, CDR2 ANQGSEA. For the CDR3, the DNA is TGCAGCGTGGCGGATGGCTACACCTTC. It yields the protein CSVADGYTF.

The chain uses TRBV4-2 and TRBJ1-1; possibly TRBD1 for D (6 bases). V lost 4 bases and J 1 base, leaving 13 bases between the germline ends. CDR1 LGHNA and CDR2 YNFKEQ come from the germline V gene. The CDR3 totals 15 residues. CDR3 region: CASSPRQEKNTEAFF. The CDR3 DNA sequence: TGTGCCAGCAGCCCTAGACAGGAAAAGAACACTGAAGCTTTCTTT.

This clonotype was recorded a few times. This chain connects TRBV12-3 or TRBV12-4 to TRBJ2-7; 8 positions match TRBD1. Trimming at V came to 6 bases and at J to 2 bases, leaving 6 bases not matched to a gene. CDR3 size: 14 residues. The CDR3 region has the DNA TGTGCCAGCAGAAGACAGGGGAGCGCCTACGAGCAGTACTTC. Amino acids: CASRRQGSAYEQYF.

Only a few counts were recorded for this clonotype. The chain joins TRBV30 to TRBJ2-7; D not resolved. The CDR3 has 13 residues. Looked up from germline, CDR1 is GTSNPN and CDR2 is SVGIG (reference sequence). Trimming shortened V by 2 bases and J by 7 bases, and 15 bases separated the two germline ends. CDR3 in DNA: TGTGCCTGGAGTATCGGGTCAGATCGGGAGCAGTACTTC. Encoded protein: CAWSIGSDREQYF.

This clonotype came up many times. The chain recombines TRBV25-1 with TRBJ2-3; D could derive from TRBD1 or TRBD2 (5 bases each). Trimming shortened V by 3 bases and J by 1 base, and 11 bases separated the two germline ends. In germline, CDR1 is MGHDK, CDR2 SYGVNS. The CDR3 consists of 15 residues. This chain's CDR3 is CASSDEGRGTDTQYF. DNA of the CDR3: TGTGCCAGCAGTGACGAGGGGCGCGGCACAGATACGCAGTATTTT.

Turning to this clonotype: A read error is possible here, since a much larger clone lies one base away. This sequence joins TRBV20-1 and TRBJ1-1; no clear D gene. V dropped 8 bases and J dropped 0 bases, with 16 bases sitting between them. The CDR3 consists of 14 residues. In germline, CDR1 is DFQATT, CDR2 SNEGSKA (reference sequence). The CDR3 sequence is CSSRERVVNTEAFF. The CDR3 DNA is TGCAGTTCGCGGGAGAGGGTAGTGAACACTGAAGCTTTCTTT.

Here the CDR3 DNA reads TGTGCCATCGGCCTAGCGGGAGAAGATGGCTACACCTTC. Amino acid sequence: CAIGLAGEDGYTF. The J gene is TRBJ1-2, the V gene TRBV10-3; D is unresolved. The V end lost 8 bases, the J end lost 6 bases, and 16 bases lay between the germline ends. The CDR3 contains 13 residues. The germline CDR1 and CDR2 sequences are ENHRY and SYGVKD.

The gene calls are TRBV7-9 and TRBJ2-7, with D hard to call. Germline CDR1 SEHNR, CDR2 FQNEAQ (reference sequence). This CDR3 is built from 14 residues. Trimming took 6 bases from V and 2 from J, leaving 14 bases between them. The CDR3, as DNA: TGTGCCAGCAGGCCCTTAGGCAGGCCCTACGAGCAGTACTTC. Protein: CASRPLGRPYEQYF.

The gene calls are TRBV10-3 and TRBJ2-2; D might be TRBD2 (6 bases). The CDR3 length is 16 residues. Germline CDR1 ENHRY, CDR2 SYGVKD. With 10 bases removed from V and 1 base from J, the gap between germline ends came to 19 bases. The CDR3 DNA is TGTGCCAGCAGCCCTCCCGGGACTTGGAACACCGGGGAGCTGTTTTTT. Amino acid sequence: CASSPPGTWNTGELFF.

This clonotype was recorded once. The DNA for the CDR3 is TGTGCCAGCAGCCCTCAACAGGGGATAAGCTACGAGCAGTACTTC. It is translated as CASSPQQGISYEQYF. V usage is TRBV27 and J usage is TRBJ2-7; TRBD1 matches 7 bases. Germline loops: CDR1 MNHEY, CDR2 SMNVEV (reference sequence). J was trimmed by 3 bases and V by 6 bases; bases with no gene match: 11. The CDR3 has 15 amino acids.

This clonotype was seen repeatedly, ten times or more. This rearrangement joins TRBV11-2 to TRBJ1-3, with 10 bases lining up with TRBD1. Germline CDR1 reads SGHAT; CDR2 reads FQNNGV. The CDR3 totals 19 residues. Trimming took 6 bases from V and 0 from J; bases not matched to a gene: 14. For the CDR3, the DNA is TGTGCCAGCAGTTCGACCGGGACAGGGGACCTTCGCTCTGGAAACACCATATATTTT. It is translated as CASSSTGTGDLRSGNTIYF.

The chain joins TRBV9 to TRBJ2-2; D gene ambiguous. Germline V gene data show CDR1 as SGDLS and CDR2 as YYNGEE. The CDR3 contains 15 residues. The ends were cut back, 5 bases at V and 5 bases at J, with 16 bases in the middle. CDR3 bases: TGTGCCAGCAGTCACCGGGCCCTTTGGACCGGGGAGCTGTTTTTT. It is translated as CASSHRALWTGELFF.

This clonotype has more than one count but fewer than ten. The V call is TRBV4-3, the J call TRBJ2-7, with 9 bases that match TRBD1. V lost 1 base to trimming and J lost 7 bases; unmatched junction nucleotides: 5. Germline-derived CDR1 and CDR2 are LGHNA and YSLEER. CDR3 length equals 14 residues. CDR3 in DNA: TGCGCCAGCAGCCAAGGGACAGGGGCGGAAGAGCAGTACTTC. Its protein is CASSQGTGAEEQYF.

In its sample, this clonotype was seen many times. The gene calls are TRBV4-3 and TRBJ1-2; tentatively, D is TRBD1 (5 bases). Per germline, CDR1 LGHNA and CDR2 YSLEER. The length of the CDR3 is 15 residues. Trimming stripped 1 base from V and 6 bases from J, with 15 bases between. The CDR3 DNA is TGCGCCAGCAGCCAAGGACCGGGGACCGAGGATGGCTACACCTTC. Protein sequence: CASSQGPGTEDGYTF.

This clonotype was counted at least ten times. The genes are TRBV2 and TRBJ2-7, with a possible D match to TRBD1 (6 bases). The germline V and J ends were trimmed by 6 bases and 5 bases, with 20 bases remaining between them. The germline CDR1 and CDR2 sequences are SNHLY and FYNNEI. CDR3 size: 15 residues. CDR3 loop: CASRGDTFSSHEQYF. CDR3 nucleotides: TGTGCCAGCAGGGGGGACACTTTCTCTTCCCACGAGCAGTACTTC.

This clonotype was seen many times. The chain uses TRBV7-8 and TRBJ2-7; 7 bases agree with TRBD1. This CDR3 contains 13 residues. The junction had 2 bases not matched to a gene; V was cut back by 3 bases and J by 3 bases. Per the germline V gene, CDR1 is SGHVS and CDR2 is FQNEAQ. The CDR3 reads CASSLDRLYEQYF. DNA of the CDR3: TGTGCCAGCAGCTTGGACAGGCTCTACGAGCAGTACTTC.

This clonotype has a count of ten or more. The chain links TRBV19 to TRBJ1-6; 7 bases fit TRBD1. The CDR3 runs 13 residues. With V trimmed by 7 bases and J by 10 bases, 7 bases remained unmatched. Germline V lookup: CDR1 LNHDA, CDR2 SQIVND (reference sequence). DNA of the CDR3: TGTGCCAGTAAGGAGACAGGGCTCTCACCCCTCCACTTT. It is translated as CASKETGLSPLHF.

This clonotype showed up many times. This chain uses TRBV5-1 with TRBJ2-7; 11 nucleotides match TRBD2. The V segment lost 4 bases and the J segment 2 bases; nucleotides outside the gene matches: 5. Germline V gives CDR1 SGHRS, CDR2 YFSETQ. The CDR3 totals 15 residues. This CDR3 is CASSRGLAAPYEQYF. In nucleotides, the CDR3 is TGCGCCAGCAGCCGGGGACTAGCGGCACCCTACGAGCAGTACTTC.

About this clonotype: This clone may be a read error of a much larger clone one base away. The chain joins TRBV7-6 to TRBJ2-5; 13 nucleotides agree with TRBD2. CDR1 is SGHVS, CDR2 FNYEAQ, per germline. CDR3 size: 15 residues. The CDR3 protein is CASSLTSGRQEAQYF. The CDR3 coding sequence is TGTGCCAGCAGCTTGACTAGCGGGAGGCAAGAGGCCCAGTACTTC.

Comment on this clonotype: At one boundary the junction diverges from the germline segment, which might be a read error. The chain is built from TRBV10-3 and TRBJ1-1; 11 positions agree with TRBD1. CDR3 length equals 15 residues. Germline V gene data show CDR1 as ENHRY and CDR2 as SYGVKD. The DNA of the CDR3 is TGTGCCAGCAGTTTAGCCGGGACAGGGGGAATTGAAGCTTTCTTT. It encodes CASSLAGTGGIEAFF.

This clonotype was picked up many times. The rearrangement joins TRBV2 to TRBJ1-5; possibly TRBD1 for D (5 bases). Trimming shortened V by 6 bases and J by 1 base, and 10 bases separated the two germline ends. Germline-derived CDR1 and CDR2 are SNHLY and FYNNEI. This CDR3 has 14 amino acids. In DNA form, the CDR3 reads TGTGCCAGCAGACCGGGACCGAGCAATCAGCCCCAGCATTTT. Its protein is CASRPGPSNQPQHF.

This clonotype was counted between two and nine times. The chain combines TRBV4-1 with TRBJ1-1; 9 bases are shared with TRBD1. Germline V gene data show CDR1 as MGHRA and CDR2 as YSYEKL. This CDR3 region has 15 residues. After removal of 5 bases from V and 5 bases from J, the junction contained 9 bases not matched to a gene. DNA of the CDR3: TGCGCCAGCAGCGCACGACAGGGGGTTAGTACTGAAGCTTTCTTT. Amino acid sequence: CASSARQGVSTEAFF.